This entry concerns a single TCR beta chain. Antigen specificity is unknown. The CDR3 extends over 15 amino acids. Germline V CDR1 and CDR2: MNHEY, SVGAGI. V was shortened by 6 bases and J by 1 base, with 15 bases between the two germline ends. Sequenced by immunoSEQ multiplex PCR; TCRdb stores in-frame clones only, minus some. Among more than 150,000 clones, 85% to 95% were seen once, and the ten largest hold 0.067%. The data were taken from a study of shared clonotypes between healthy human individuals. Study observations and caveats: Sequencing depth was a factor that was expected to affect clonotype sharing among donors. Generation probability values for non-shared clonotypes were lower than those for clonotypes shared by all four donors.

Sequencing used naive CD4+ T cells sorted from blood. The sample's subset: CD45RA+ positively selected. This chain joins TRBV6-5 and TRBJ1-1; unclear D gene. The sequence derives from a woman aged 25 to 45 in good health. The CDR3 reads CASRPSSDSNTEAFF. The CDR3 nucleotides read TGTGCCAGCAGACCCAGCTCGGACTCGAACACTGAAGCTTTCTTT.